The 21 T cell receptor beta chains below come from one sample, sequenced in a study of blood T cell repertoires in COVID-19. Assay: immunoSEQ multiplex PCR; the TCRdb copy retains only in-frame clones and omits some. The sample lists about 200,000 clones; approximately 85% were seen once. The specimen was peripheral blood. The receptor source for this set is a man aged 60-69 years with acute or convalescent COVID-19.

The rearrangement joins TRBV29-1 to TRBJ2-6, with a tentative D call TRBD2 (6 bases). Germline V gene sequence: CDR1 SQVTM, CDR2 ANQGSEA. V was trimmed by 6 bases and J by 0 bases, leaving 9 bases between them. CDR3 size: 14 residues. The CDR3 coding sequence is TGCAGCGTCGGGACTGTCTCTGGGGCCAACGTCCTGACTTTC. This codes for CSVGTVSGANVLTF.

The rearrangement joins TRBV21-1 to TRBJ1-2; TRBD1 reflects the table's D call only, with no check against the DNA. TRBV21-1 is an annotated pseudogene. CDR3 size: 15 residues. CDR3 amino acids: CASSTLTTVNYGYTF. CDR3 bases: TGTGCCAGCAGCACGCTCACGACAGTTAACTATGGCTACACCTTC.

The chain uses TRBV6-2 or TRBV6-3 and TRBJ2-7; a weak D match, TRBD1 (5 bases). The V and J ends lost 5 bases and 3 bases respectively, with 11 bases between them. Germline V lookup: CDR1 MNHEY, CDR2 SVGEGT. The CDR3 is 13 residues long. DNA of the CDR3: TGTGCCAGCAGTCAATCGGACATCTACGAGCAGTACTTC. Protein sequence: CASSQSDIYEQYF.

This clone appeared a single time. J is TRBJ1-2 and V is TRBV7-9; no reliable D call. From germline, CDR1 is SEHNR and CDR2 FQNEAQ (reference sequence). The CDR3 has 13 residues. V lost 1 base, J lost 6 bases, and 9 bases lay in between. This CDR3 is CASSLGGRDGYTF. The CDR3 DNA reads as TGTGCCAGCAGCTTAGGAGGGAGAGATGGCTACACCTTC.

The chain joins TRBV6-5 to TRBJ1-1; the match to TRBD1 covers 7 bases. This CDR3 has 13 amino acids. From germline, CDR1 is MNHEY and CDR2 SVGAGI. Trimming at V came to 11 bases and at J to 4 bases, leaving 10 bases not matched to a gene. The DNA for the CDR3 is TGTGCCGCCAAAAAGGAGGGGGCCACTGAAGCTTTCTTT. Its translation: CAAKKEGATEAFF.

The chain links TRBV15 to TRBJ1-1, with D possibly being TRBD1 (6 bases). Germline CDR1 LNHNV, CDR2 YYDKDF (reference sequence). Trimming took 0 bases from V and 5 from J, leaving 13 bases between them. The CDR3 totals 15 residues. CDR3: CATSRDANRVTEAFF. CDR3 sequence (DNA): TGTGCCACCAGCAGAGATGCCAACAGGGTTACTGAAGCTTTCTTT.

This sequence joins TRBV5-6 and TRBJ1-6; D remains ambiguous. The CDR3 has 13 residues. Trimming stripped 0 bases from V and 9 bases from J, with 7 bases between. Germline values: CDR1 SGHDT, CDR2 YYEEEE. The CDR3 nucleotides read TGTGCCAGCAGCTTGGTCAGTGCTTCACCCCTCCACTTT. This codes for CASSLVSASPLHF.

The CDR3 sequence: CASSLRENTEAFF. The CDR3 DNA is TGTGCCAGCAGTCTTAGAGAGAACACTGAAGCTTTCTTT. The genes are TRBV27 and TRBJ1-1; D not resolved. V was shortened by 5 bases and J by 1 base, with 8 bases between the two germline ends. The CDR3 has 13 residues. Per germline, CDR1 MNHEY and CDR2 SMNVEV (reference sequence).

V gene TRBV7-9 combines with J gene TRBJ2-3; 12 bases agree with TRBD2. Trimming removed 1 base from V and 2 bases from J; junction bases left unmatched: 1. The CDR3 is 16 residues long. Germline-derived CDR1 and CDR2 are SEHNR and FQNEAQ (reference sequence). The CDR3 here is CASSLGLAGDTDTQYF. CDR3 DNA sequence: TGTGCCAGCAGCTTAGGACTAGCGGGAGACACAGATACGCAGTATTTT. Supplemented by reference TRBV7-9 and TRBJ2-3, the full variable domain reads DTGVSQNPRHKITKRGQNVTFRCDPISEHNRLYWYRQTLGQGPEFLTYFQNEAQLEKSRLLSDRFSAERPKGSFSTLEIQRTEQGDSAMYLCASSLGLAGDTDTQYFGPGTRLTVL.

The chain combines TRBV5-6 with TRBJ2-2, with D possibly being TRBD1 (5 bases). CDR3 length: 16 residues. Per germline, CDR1 SGHDT and CDR2 YYEEEE. Deletions cut 4 bases from V and 1 base from J, with 14 bases between. The chain's CDR3 is CASSLKGQGNTGELFF. The CDR3 DNA follows: TGTGCCAGCAGCCTCAAAGGGCAGGGGAACACCGGGGAGCTGTTTTTT.

The chain recombines TRBV6-6 with TRBJ2-7; a possible D gene is TRBD2 (6 bases). CDR3 length equals 16 residues. V gave up 0 bases and J gave up 2 bases, with 14 bases separating them. Per the germline V gene, CDR1 is MNHNY and CDR2 is SVGAGI (reference sequence). In DNA form, the CDR3 reads TGTGCCAGCAGTTACTCGATGACTAGTCGCACCTACGAGCAGTACTTC. This encodes CASSYSMTSRTYEQYF.

The rearrangement links TRBV20-1 to TRBJ2-3, with D possibly matching TRBD2 (5 bases). The CDR3 extends over 15 amino acids. V shed 3 bases and J shed 5 bases, with 18 bases lying between them. CDR1 DFQATT and CDR2 SNEGSKA come from the germline V gene (reference sequence). This CDR3 is CSASSTRGLGDTQYF. CDR3 bases: TGCAGTGCTAGTTCAACCCGGGGATTGGGAGATACGCAGTATTTT.

The chain joins TRBV7-9 to TRBJ2-5; TRBD2 might be the D (6 bases). Trimming cost V 5 bases and J 4 bases, with 23 bases left between them. The germline V gene has CDR1 SEHNR and CDR2 FQNEAQ (reference sequence). The CDR3 contains 17 residues. CDR3 bases: TGTGCCAGCAGCGACGAGGACGGCCCGGAGGGTCGAGAGACCCAGTACTTC. Encoded protein: CASSDEDGPEGRETQYF.

The chain couples TRBV5-8 to TRBJ2-7; no firm D call. This CDR3 contains 11 residues. CDR1 and CDR2 (germline): SGHTS, YDEGEE. V lost 6 bases and J 3 bases, leaving 7 bases between the germline ends. CDR3 protein: CASIGYYEQYF. The CDR3 DNA reads as TGTGCCAGCATCGGGTACTACGAGCAGTACTTC.

This chain joins TRBV9 and TRBJ1-6, with D possibly matching TRBD1 (6 bases). This CDR3 region has 15 residues. Germline V lookup: CDR1 SGDLS, CDR2 YYNGEE. V was clipped by 3 bases and J by 7 bases, with 14 bases between them. CDR3 DNA: TGTGCCAGCAGCGCACGGGACACATCGAATTCACCCCTCCACTTT. Translating gives CASSARDTSNSPLHF.

The V gene is TRBV28, the J gene TRBJ2-1, with D tentatively TRBD2 (6 bases). The length of the CDR3 is 16 residues. Germline V CDR1 and CDR2: MDHEN, SYDVKM. Between the trimmed V and J ends, which lost 2 bases and 4 bases, there was a span of 15 bases. DNA for the CDR3: TGTGCCAGCAGTTTAAACCCACTAGCTCAATACAATGAGCAGTTCTTC. Its translation is CASSLNPLAQYNEQFF.

Regarding this clone: Other DNA sequences in this specimen translate into the identical CDR3. The gene calls are TRBV19 and TRBJ1-3; TRBD1 matches 7 bases. From germline, CDR1 is LNHDA and CDR2 SQIVND (reference sequence). After removal of 9 bases from V and 0 bases from J, the junction contained 5 bases not matched to a gene. The length of the CDR3 is 14 residues. CDR3 nucleotide sequence: TGTGCCAGCCGACAGGGCAGCTCTGGAAACACCATATATTTT. Its translation: CASRQGSSGNTIYF.

This sequence joins TRBV3-1 (or the pseudogene TRBV3-2) and TRBJ1-5; D gene ambiguous. Between the trimmed V and J ends, which lost 0 bases and 6 bases, there was a span of 6 bases. Per the germline V gene, CDR1 is LGHDT and CDR2 is YNNKEL (reference sequence). This CDR3 is 13 amino acids long. The CDR3 DNA reads as TGTGCCAGCAGCCAAGAATTTAGTCAGCCCCAGCATTTT. It encodes CASSQEFSQPQHF.

This chain joins TRBV6-6 and TRBJ2-1; the match to TRBD2 covers 8 bases. The CDR3 loop spans 16 amino acids. CDR1 MNHNY and CDR2 SVGAGI come from the germline V gene (reference sequence). The V and J ends lost 2 bases and 10 bases, in that order; junction bases with no gene match: 13. The CDR3 nucleotides are TGTGCCAGCAGTTACCCCAGCGGGGGAAGTGGGCAAGAGCAGTTCTTC. Encoded protein: CASSYPSGGSGQEQFF.

On this clone itself: It may be a read error: a sequence one base away is much more abundant. The V call is TRBV6-5, the J call TRBJ1-1; possibly TRBD1 for D (5 bases). Between the trimmed V and J ends, which lost 2 bases and 1 base, there was a span of 5 bases. Per the germline V gene, CDR1 is MNHEY and CDR2 is SVGAGI. The length of the CDR3 is 13 residues. This CDR3 reads CASSYQGNTEAFF. CDR3 nucleotides: TGTGCCAGCAGTTACCAGGGGAACACTGAAGCTTTCTTT.

The V call is TRBV19, the J call TRBJ1-1; no definite D call. The CDR3 consists of 16 residues. The germline V gene has CDR1 LNHDA and CDR2 SQIVND (reference sequence). The germline V and J ends were trimmed by 1 base and 5 bases, with 17 bases remaining between them. The CDR3 loop reads CASSIGSRSGWTEAFF. For the CDR3, the DNA is TGTGCCAGTAGTATAGGTTCTCGGAGTGGGTGGACTGAAGCTTTCTTT.